Sequencing of this TCR beta chain was carried out in a study of blood T cell dynamics during melanoma immunotherapy. Study-wide context: Metastatic melanoma patients received first-line pembrolizumab or nivolumab plus ipilimumab.

This sample's time point: week 3, after first cycle of checkpoint inhibitor. Apart from a couple of fast progressors, RECIST 1.1 response was judged 12 weeks post-infusion. This CDR3 is 14 amino acids long. The germline V gene encodes CDR1 SGHRS and CDR2 YFSETQ. Unmatched junction bases numbered 6, after V lost 4 bases and J lost 5 bases. Produced via immunoSEQ multiplex PCR; TCRdb's table is partial and in-frame only. The sample shows about 10,000 clones, 80% of them seen only once. The clonotype was recovered from a human donor with melanoma. J is TRBJ2-5 and V is TRBV5-1; 9 bases fit TRBD1. The specimen was blood, collected from a patient treated with checkpoint blockade. The CDR3 loop reads CASSPGTGLETQYF. The CDR3 DNA is TGCGCCAGCAGCCCCGGGACAGGGTTGGAGACCCAGTACTTC.